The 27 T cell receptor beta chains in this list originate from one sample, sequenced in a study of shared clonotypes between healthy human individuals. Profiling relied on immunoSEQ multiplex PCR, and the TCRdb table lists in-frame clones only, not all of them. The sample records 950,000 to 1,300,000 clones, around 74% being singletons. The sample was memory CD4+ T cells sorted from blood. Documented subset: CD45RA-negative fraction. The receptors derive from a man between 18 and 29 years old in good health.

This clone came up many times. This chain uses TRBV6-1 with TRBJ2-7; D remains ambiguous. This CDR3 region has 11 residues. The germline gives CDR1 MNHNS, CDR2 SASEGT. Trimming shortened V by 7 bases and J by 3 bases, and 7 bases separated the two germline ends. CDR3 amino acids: CASTLYYEQYF. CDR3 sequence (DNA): TGTGCCAGCACTCTATACTACGAGCAGTACTTC.

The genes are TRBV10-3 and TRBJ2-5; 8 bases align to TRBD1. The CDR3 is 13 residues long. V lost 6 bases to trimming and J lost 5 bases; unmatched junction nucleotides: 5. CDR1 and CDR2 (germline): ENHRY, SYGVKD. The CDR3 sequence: CAIRDRADETQYF. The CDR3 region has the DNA TGTGCCATCAGGGACAGGGCTGATGAGACCCAGTACTTC.

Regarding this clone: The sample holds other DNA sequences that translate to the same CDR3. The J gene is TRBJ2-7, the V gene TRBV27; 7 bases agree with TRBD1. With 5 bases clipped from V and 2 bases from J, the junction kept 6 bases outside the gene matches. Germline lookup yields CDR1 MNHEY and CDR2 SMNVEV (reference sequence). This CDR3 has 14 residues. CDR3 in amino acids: CASSPRQGTYEQYF. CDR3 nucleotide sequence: TGTGCCAGCAGTCCCCGACAGGGAACCTACGAGCAGTACTTC.

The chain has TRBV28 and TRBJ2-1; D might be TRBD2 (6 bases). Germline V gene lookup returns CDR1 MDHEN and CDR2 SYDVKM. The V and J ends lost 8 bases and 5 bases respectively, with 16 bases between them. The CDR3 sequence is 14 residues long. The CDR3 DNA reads TGTGCCAGCGGGGCGGGGAGGCCCCACAATGAGCAGTTCTTC. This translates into CASGAGRPHNEQFF.

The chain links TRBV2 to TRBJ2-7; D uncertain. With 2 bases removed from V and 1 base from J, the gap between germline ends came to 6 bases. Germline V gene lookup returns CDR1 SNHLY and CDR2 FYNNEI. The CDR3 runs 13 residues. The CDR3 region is CASSEPKSYEQYF. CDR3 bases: TGTGCCAGCAGTGAACCCAAATCCTACGAGCAGTACTTC. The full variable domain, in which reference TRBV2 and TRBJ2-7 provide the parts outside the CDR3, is EPEVTQTPSHQVTQMGQEVILRCVPISNHLYFYWYRQILGQKVEFLVSFYNNEISEKSEIFDDQFSVERPDGSNFTLKIRSTKLEDSAMYFCASSEPKSYEQYFGPGTRLTVT.

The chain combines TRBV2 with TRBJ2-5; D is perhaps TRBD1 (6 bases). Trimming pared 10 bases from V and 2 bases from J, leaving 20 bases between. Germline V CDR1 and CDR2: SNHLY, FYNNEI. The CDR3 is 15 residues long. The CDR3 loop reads CANAPGQPLQETQYF. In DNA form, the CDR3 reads TGTGCCAACGCCCCAGGACAGCCCCTTCAAGAGACCCAGTACTTC.

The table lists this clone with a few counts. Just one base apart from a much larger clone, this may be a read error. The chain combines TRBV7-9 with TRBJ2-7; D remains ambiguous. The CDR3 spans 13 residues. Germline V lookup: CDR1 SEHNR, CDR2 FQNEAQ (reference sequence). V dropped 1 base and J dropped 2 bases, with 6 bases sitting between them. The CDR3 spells CASSLGGTYEQYF. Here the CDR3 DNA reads TGTGCCAGCAGCTTAGGGGGTACCTACGAGCAGTACTTC.

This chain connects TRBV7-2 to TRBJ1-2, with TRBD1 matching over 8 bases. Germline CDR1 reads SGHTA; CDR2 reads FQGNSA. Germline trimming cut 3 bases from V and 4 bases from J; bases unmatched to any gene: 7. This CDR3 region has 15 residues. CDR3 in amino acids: CASSFGQGAGYGYTF. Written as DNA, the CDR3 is TGTGCCAGCAGCTTTGGTCAGGGGGCAGGCTATGGCTACACCTTC.

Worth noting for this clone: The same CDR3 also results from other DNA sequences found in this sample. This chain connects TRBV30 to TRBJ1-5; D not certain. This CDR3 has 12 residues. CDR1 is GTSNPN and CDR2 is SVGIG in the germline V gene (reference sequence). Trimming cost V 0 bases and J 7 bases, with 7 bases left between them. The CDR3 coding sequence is TGTGCCTGGAGTGTAAGGGAGCAGCCCCAGCATTTT. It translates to CAWSVREQPQHF.

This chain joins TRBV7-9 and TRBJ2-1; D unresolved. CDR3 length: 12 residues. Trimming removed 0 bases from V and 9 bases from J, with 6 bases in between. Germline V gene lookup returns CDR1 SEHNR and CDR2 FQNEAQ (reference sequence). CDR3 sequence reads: CASSLAAREQFF. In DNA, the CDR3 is TGTGCCAGCAGCTTAGCGGCGCGTGAGCAGTTCTTC. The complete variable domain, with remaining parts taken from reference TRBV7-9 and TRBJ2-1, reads DTGVSQNPRHKITKRGQNVTFRCDPISEHNRLYWYRQTLGQGPEFLTYFQNEAQLEKSRLLSDRFSAERPKGSFSTLEIQRTEQGDSAMYLCASSLAAREQFFGPGTRLTVL.

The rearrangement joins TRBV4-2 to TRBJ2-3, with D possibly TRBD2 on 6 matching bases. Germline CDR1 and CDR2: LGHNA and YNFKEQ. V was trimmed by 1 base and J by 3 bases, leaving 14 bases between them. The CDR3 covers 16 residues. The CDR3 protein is CASSQGDGRGTDTQYF. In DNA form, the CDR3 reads TGTGCCAGCAGCCAAGGCGACGGGAGAGGGACAGATACGCAGTATTTT.

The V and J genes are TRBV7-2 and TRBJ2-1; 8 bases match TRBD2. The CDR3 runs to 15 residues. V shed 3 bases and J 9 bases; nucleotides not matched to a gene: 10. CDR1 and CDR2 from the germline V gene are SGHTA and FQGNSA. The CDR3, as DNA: TGTGCCAGCAGCTTTGTATTACCGGGGGGGCGTGAGCAGTTCTTC. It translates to CASSFVLPGGREQFF.

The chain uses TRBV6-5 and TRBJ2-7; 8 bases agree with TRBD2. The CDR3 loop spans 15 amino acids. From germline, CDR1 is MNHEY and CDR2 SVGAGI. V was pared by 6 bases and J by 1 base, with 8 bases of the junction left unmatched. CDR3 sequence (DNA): TGTGCCAGCAGCCGGGGGGGGGAACATTCCTACGAGCAGTACTTC. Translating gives CASSRGGEHSYEQYF.

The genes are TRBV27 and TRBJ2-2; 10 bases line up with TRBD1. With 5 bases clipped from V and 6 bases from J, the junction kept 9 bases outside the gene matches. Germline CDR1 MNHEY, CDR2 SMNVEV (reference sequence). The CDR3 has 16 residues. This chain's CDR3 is CASSGPGQGSAGELFF. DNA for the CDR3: TGTGCCAGCAGTGGCCCGGGACAGGGGTCGGCCGGGGAGCTGTTTTTT.

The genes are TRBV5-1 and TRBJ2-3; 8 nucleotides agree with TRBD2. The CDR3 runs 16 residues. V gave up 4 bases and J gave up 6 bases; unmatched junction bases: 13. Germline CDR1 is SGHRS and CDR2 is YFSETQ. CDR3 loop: CASSPGVAGTSDTQYF. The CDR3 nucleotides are TGCGCCAGCAGCCCCGGGGTAGCGGGGACTTCGGATACGCAGTATTTT.

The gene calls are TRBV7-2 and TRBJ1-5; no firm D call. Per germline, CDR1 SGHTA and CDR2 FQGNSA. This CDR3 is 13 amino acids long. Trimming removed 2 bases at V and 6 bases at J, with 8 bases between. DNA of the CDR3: TGTGCCAGCAGCTTACCAGGCAGTCAGCCCCAGCATTTT. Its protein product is CASSLPGSQPQHF.

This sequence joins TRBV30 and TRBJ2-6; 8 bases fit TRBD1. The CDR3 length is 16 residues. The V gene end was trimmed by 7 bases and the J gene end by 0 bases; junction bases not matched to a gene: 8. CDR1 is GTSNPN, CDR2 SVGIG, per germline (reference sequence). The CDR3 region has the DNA TGTGCCTTCAGGACAGGGAGATTCTCTGGGGCCAACGTCCTGACTTTC. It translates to CAFRTGRFSGANVLTF.

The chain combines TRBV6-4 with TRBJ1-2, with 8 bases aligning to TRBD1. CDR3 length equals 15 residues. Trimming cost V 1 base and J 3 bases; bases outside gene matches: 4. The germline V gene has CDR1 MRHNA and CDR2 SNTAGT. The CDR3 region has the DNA TGTGCCAGCAGTGACTTTAAGGGACAGGACTATGGCTACACCTTC. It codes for CASSDFKGQDYGYTF.

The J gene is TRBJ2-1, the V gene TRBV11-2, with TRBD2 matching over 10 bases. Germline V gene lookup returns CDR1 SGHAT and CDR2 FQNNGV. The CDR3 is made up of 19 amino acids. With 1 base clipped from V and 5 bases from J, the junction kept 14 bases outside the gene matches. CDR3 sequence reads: CASSLGVPLLAGDDNEQFF. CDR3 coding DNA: TGTGCCAGCAGCTTAGGGGTACCACTTCTAGCGGGGGACGACAATGAGCAGTTCTTC.

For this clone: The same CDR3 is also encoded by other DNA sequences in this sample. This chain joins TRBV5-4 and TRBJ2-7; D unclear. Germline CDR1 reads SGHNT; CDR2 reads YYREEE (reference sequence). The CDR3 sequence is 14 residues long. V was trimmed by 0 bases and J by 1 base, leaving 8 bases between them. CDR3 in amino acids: CASSLDAGSYEQYF. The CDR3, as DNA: TGTGCCAGCAGCTTGGATGCCGGATCCTACGAGCAGTACTTC.

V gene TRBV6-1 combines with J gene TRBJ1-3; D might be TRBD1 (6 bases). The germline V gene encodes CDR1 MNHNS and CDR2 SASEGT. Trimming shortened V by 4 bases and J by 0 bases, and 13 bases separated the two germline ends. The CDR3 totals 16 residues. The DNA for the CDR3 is TGTGCCAGCAGTGTCGGACAGCTCTTCTCTGGAAACACCATATATTTT. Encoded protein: CASSVGQLFSGNTIYF.

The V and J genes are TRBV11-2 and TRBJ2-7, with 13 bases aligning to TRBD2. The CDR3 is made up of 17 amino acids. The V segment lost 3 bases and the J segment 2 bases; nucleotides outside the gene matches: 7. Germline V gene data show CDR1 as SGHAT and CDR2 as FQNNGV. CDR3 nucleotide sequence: TGTGCCAGCAGCTTCCCCGGGACTAGCGGGGCCACCTACGAGCAGTACTTC. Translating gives CASSFPGTSGATYEQYF.

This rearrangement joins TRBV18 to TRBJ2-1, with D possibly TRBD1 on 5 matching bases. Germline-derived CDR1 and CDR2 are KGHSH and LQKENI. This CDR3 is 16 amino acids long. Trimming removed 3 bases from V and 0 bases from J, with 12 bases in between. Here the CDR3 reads CASSPLKGSSYNEQFF. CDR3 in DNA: TGTGCCAGCTCACCTCTTAAGGGGTCCTCCTACAATGAGCAGTTCTTC.

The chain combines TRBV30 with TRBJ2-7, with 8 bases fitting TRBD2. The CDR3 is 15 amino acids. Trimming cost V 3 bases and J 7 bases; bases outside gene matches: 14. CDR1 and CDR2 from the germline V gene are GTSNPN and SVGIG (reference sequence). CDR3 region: CAWSPPRLAQIEQYF. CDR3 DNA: TGTGCCTGGAGCCCACCCCGACTAGCGCAGATTGAGCAGTACTTC. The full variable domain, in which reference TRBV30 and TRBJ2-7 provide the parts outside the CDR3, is SQTIHQWPATLVQPVGSPLSLECTVEGTSNPNLYWYRQAAGRGLQLLFYSVGIGQISSEVPQNLSASRPQDRQFILSSKKLLLSDSGFYLCAWSPPRLAQIEQYFGPGTRLTVT.

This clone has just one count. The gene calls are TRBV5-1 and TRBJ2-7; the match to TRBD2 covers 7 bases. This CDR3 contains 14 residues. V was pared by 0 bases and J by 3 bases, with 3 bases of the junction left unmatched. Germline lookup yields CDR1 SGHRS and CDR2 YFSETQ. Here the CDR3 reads CASSLERGYYEQYF. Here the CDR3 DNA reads TGCGCCAGCAGCTTGGAGCGGGGTTACTACGAGCAGTACTTC.

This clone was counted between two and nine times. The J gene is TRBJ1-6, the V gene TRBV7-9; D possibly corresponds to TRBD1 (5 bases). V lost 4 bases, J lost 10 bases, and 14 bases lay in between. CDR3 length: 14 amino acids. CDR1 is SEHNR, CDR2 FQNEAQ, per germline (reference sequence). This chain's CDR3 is CASSWGPIESPLHF. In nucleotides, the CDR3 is TGTGCCAGCAGCTGGGGACCCATAGAATCACCCCTCCACTTT. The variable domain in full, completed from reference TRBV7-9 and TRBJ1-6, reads DTGVSQNPRHKITKRGQNVTFRCDPISEHNRLYWYRQTLGQGPEFLTYFQNEAQLEKSRLLSDRFSAERPKGSFSTLEIQRTEQGDSAMYLCASSWGPIESPLHFGNGTRLTVT.

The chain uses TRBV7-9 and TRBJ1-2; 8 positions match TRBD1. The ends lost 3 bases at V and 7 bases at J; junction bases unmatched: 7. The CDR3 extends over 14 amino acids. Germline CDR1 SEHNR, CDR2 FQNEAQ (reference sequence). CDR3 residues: CASSFSTGDSGYTF. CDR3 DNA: TGTGCCAGCAGCTTTTCGACAGGGGACAGTGGCTACACCTTC.